This TCR beta chain was recorded in a study of human T cells and chemical hapten exposure (dated by TCRdb to the early 2020s). In the study overall: For sensitization, 2% DPC in acetone was applied to an approximately 2 cm by approximately 2 cm area of upper inner arm skin. Libraries were pooled for sequencing, and per-sample TCR yields varied mainly because of small differences in library volumes within the pool. Blood was sampled from patients pre-sensitization (week 0) and at 2, 6 and about 24 weeks after DPC sensitization. Approximately 28 alopecia patients provided blood for TCR sequencing at one to four time points (pre-sensitization, 2, 6 and 24 weeks). The study tracked peripheral blood TCR repertoire changes in vivo during primary and secondary sensitization to the hapten diphenylcyclopropenone (DPC) in alopecia patients. Throughout the study period of about 22 weeks, patients also received therapeutic DPC doses to the scalp every week. Patch testing was done on the upper back using Finn chambers containing 0.01% DPC, and results were scored after 6 days according to International Contact Dermatitis Research Group standards. Most of the patients in the cohort were female, and the cohort covered alopecia areata with under or over 50% scalp involvement, alopecia totalis and alopecia universalis.

Trimmed from V: 4 bases; trimmed from J: 0 bases; junction bases lacking a gene match: 4. The CDR3 starts with the cysteine, ends with the phenylalanine, and has 17 residues. The CDR3 DNA has 51 bases and is translated from base 1. For CDR1 and CDR2, the germline V gene lists SGHRS and YFSETQ. Summary of the overall study and its limitations: After repeated subsampling, the strength of the expansion versus patch-test correlation and the threshold at which it became significant changed. Expanded TCRs formed significantly more large CDR3 similarity clusters than pre-sensitization or healthy control sets, consistent with antigen-driven responses. A positive correlation was found between the number of PT1 expanded TCRs and patch test score, with significance reached at thresholds 8, 16 and 32 but not 4. Alopecia, a presumed autoimmune disease, was present in all patients, so the immune response of the patients might differ from that of healthy individuals. DPC sensitization did not change how many TCRs were above 1 in 1000 frequency, and no evidence was found of alterations in global repertoire structure.

Preparation of the library involved RACE. Sequencing was performed on a NextSeq 500. During library preparation, unique molecular identifiers were attached to individual cDNA molecules so that TCRs could be counted quantitatively and reproducibly. Each blood RNA sample was used to sequence both TCR alpha and TCR beta chains. The paper's data handling went like this. The median number of TCRs per sample was some 100,000, ranging from about 20,000 to 750,000. V, J and CDR3 annotation of the TCR reads was carried out using the Decombinator software suite. Every sample was subsampled to the same number of TCRs (28,000) for the PS versus PT1 abundance plots. Expanded TCRs were defined as absent before sensitization and observed at least eight times at the 2-week time point. TCRdb cleaned the public reads at Q25 with fastp, built clones with MiXCR and kept in-frame beta chains. Each entry merges the rows of one CDR3 protein and shows their most common DNA and genes. TCRdb, not the original authors, processed these V and J calls. The sample contains about 170,000 distinct CDR3 sequences, about a quarter of them found a single time. Roughly 2% of the sample lies in the top ten.

Explained via the paper, the time point label denotes: patch test 3, about 24 weeks after DPC sensitization. The sample's treatment or condition label, in plain terms: therapeutic diphenylcyclopropenone sensitization with weekly scalp DPC. At each patch-test visit, blood was drawn before the patch test was applied. Patients were considered eligible if aged 18 to 70, diagnosed with alopecia and deemed suitable for DPC therapy, and patients were excluded if pregnant. Total RNA was extracted from unfractionated whole blood collected in Tempus Blood RNA tubes. Comments on this clonotype: Its binding antigen is unknown. Per-base quality was not reported, and no clone a single base away is much larger than it.

This sequence uses TRBV5-1 and TRBJ2-6; 10 middle bases align to TRBD2. This sequence was found in a woman between 18 and 29 years old with alopecia areata. Some clones in this sample may be carry-over from other donors' samples. The starting material was whole blood, obtained in connection with sensitization to the hapten diphenylcyclopropenone (DPC). The nucleotide sequence is TGCGCCAGCAGCACTAGCGGGATCAACTCTGGGGCCAACGTCCTGACTTTC. Its protein is CASSTSGINSGANVLTF.